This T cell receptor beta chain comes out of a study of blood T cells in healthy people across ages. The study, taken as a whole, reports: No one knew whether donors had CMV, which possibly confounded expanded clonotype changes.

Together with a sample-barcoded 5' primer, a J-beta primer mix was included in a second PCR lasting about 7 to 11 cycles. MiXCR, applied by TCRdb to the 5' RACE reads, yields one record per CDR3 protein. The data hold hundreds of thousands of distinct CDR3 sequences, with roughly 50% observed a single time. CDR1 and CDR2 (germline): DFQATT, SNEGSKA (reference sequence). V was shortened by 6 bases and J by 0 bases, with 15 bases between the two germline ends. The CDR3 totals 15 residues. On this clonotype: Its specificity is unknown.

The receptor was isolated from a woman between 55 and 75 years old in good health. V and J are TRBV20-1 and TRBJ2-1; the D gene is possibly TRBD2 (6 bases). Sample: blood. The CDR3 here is CSARNSEGSYNEQFF. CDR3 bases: TGCAGTGCCAGGAACTCGGAGGGCTCCTACAATGAGCAGTTCTTC.